The sequence of this TCR beta chain was determined in a study of T cell changes during pregnancy in multiple sclerosis. The table came from immunoSEQ multiplex PCR; TCRdb's copy has only in-frame clones and leaves some out. The data hold tens of thousands of clones, with roughly 93% observed a single time. Germline values: CDR1 MGHRA, CDR2 YSYEKL. V dropped 8 bases and J dropped 6; count of bases not matched to a gene: 11. The CDR3 runs 14 residues. The sample was peripheral blood, taken in the third trimester of pregnancy. The TCR originated in a female donor with multiple sclerosis, enrolled in a pregnancy study. The rearrangement links TRBV4-1 to TRBJ2-7; 9 bases agree with TRBD1. DNA for the CDR3: TGCGCCAGCGAACCCGGACAGGGGATTGCCGAGCAGTACTTC. Protein sequence: CASEPGQGIAEQYF.